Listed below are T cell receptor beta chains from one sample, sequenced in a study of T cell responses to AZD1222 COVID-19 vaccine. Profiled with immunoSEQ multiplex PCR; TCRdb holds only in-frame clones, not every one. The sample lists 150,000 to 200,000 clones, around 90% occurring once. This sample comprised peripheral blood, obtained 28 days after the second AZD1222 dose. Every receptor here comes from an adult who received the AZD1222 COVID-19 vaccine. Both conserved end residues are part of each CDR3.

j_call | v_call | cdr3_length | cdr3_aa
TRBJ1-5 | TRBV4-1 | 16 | CASSRGTGTTFQPQHF
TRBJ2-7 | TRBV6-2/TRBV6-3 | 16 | CASSYRDRLSSYEQYF
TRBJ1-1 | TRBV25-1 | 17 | CASSADRALGLVTEAFF
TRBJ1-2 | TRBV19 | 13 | CASSRRDRAGYTF
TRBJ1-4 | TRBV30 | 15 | CAWSPTGGFGEKLFF
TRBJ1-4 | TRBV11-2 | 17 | CASSLDQGGATNEKLFF
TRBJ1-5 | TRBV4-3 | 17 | CASSQEWDRRIHQPQHF
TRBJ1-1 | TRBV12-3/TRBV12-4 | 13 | CASSLGFKGSAFF
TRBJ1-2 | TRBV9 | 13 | CASSHHGEGYYTF
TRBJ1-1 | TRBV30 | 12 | CAWRQGNTEAFF
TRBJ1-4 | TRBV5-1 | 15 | CASSLEGGRNEKLFF
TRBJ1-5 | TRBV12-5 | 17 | CASGLSPGQGAFQPQHF
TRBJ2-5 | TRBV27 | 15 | CASSLSGRDQETQYF
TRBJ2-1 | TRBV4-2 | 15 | CASSQELAEYNEQFF
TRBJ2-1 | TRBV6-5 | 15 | CASTDLFRMGDEQFF
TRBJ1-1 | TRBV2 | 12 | CASRGTGLIAFF
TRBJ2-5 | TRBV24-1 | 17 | CATSDRQASGKQETQYF
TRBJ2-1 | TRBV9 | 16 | CASSLPLAGGSNEQFF
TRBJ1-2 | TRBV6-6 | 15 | CASSYGGRAAYGYTF
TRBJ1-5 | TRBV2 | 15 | CASSEGARGSGPQHF
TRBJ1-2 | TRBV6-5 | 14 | CASRAEGRSVGYTF
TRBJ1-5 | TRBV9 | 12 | CASHNRVQPQHF
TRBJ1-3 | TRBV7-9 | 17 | CASSFPGQDSSGNTIYF
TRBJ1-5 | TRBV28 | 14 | CASSGTGVNQPQHF
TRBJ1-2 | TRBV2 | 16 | CASSEGEGRLNYGYTF
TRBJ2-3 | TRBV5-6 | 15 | CASSLTSGETDTQYF
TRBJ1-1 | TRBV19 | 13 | CASSQIVGSEAFF
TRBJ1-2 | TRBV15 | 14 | CATSRPTSAYGYTF
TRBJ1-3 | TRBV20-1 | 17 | CSASPLRGRGYGNTIYF
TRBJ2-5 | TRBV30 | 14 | CAWRPGGPQETQYF
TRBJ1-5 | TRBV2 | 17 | CASSFYEGAGGNQPQHF
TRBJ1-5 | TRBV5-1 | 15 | CASSYTGGSNQPQHF
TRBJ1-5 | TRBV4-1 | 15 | CASSQDLTGDQPQHF
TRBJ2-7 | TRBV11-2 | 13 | CASSWEVIYEQYF
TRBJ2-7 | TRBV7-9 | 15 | CASSPGLAETYEQYF
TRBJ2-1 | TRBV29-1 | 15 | CSVEAGGGEYNEQFF
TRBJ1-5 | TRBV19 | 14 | CASSMSSGNQPQHF
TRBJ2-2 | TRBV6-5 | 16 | CASSYSSFRGAGELFF
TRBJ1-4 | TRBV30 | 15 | CAWSQGVGGGEKLFF
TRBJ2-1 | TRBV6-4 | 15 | CASSDGSGSLNEQFF
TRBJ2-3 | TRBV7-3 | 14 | CASSLAKSTDTQYF
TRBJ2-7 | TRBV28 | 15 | CASSPGLAGVYEQYF
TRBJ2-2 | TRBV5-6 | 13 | CASSIRVAGELFF
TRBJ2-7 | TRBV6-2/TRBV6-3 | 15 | CASSSTSGSSYEQYF
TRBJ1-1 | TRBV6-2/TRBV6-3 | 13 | CASSYPGGAEAFF
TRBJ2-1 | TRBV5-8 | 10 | CASSFFEQFF
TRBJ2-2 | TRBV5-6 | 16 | CASSLGPGRNTGELFF
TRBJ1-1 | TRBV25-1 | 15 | CASSDHTGTEAEAFF
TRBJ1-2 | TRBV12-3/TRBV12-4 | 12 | CASSFEDYGYTF
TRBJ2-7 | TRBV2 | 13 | CASSDGLAGEQYF
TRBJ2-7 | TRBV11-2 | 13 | CASSLLPTYEQYF
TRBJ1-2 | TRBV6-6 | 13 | CASSPRQPYGYTF
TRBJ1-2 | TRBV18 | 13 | CASSPQGRDGYTF